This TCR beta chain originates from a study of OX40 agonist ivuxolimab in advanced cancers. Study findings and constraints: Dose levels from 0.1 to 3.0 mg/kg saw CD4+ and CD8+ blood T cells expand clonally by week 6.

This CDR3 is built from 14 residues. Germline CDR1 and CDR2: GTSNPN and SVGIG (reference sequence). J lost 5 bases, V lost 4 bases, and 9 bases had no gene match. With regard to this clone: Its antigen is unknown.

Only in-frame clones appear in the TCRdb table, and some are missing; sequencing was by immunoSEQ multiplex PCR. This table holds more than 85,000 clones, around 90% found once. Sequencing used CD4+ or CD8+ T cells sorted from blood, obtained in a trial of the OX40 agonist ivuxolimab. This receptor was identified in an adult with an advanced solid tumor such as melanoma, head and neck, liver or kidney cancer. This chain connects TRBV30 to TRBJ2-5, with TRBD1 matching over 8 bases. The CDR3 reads CAWTWQGARETQYF. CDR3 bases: TGTGCCTGGACGTGGCAGGGGGCGCGGGAGACCCAGTACTTC.